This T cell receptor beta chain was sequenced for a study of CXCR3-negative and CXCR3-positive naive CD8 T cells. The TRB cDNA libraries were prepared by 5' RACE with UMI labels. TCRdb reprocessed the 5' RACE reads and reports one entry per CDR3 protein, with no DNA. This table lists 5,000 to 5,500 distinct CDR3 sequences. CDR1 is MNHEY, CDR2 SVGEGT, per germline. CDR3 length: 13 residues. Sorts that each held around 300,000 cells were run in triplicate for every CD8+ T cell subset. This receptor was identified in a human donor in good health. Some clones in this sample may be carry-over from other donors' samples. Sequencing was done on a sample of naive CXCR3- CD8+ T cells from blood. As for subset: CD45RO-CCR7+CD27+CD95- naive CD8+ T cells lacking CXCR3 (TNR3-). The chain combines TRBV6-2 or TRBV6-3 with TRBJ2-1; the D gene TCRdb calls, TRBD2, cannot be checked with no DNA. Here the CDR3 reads CASRNPGGPEQFF.